One sample yielded the 13 T cell receptor beta chains listed below, sequenced in a study of cytomegalovirus exposure and HLA in healthy donors. PCR primers comprised 60 Vbeta and 13 Jbeta primers. Data came from immunoSEQ multiplex PCR; TCRdb stores just in-frame clones and leaves some out. The sample records about 110,000 clones, around 77% being singletons. Sequenced: PBMCs. These receptors came from a woman aged 25 to 39 in good health and CMV-seropositive.

The chain combines TRBV2 with TRBJ2-7; 10 bases are a match to TRBD1. Germline lookup yields CDR1 SNHLY and CDR2 FYNNEI. The CDR3 has 15 amino acids. V gave up 8 bases and J gave up 3 bases; unmatched junction bases: 10. DNA for the CDR3: TGTGCCAGCTCCCTCTCCGGGACAGGGGACTACGAGCAGTACTTC. As protein: CASSLSGTGDYEQYF.

The chain employs TRBV6-1 and TRBJ2-1; TRBD1 might be the D (5 bases). Deletions cut 6 bases from V and 13 bases from J, with 13 bases between. This CDR3 is built from 11 residues. The germline V gene encodes CDR1 MNHNS and CDR2 SASEGT. The CDR3 loop is CASRKTGDQFF. The CDR3 coding sequence is TGTGCCAGCAGGAAAACAGGAGACCAGTTCTTC.

With respect to this clone: The same CDR3 arises from other DNA sequences in this sample as well. The chain couples TRBV9 to TRBJ2-1; 10 bases map to TRBD1. Trimming took 0 bases from V and 6 from J; bases not matched to a gene: 3. Germline V gives CDR1 SGDLS, CDR2 YYNGEE. The CDR3 is 15 residues long. CDR3 nucleotides: TGTGCCAGCAGCGTAGACGGACAGGGGGTCAATGAGCAGTTCTTC. Translated: CASSVDGQGVNEQFF.

The rearrangement uses TRBV30 and TRBJ1-4, with D possibly TRBD1 on 5 matching bases. Germline V gene data show CDR1 as GTSNPN and CDR2 as SVGIG (reference sequence). V gave up 3 bases and J gave up 8 bases, with 13 bases separating them. This CDR3 spans 13 amino acids. The CDR3 sequence is CAWRFGGSEKLFF. CDR3 DNA sequence: TGTGCCTGGAGATTCGGGGGATCCGAAAAACTGTTTTTT.

In its sample, this clone was seen once. The rearrangement joins TRBV15 to TRBJ2-7; perhaps TRBD2 as D (7 bases). The V gene lost 0 bases and the J gene lost 1 base, with 22 bases spanning the gap. Germline V gene data show CDR1 as LNHNV and CDR2 as YYDKDF (reference sequence). CDR3 size: 19 residues. CDR3 DNA: TGTGCCACCAGCAGAGACGGGGGGCGGTTGTCGGAGATTTCCTACGAGCAGTACTTC. Amino acids: CATSRDGGRLSEISYEQYF.

The V call is TRBV6-1, the J call TRBJ1-1; the match to TRBD1 covers 10 bases. V lost 5 bases and J lost 6; bases outside the gene matches: 6. The CDR3 length is 14 residues. CDR1 is MNHNS and CDR2 is SASEGT in the germline V gene. The CDR3 DNA reads TGTGCCAGCAGTCGGGACAGGGGAGGGGCTGAAGCTTTCTTT. Protein sequence: CASSRDRGGAEAFF.

The chain recombines TRBV19 with TRBJ1-5, with D unresolved. The CDR3 totals 15 residues. The V gene's germline CDR1 is LNHDA and CDR2 SQIVND (reference sequence). Trimming took 3 bases from V and 4 from J, leaving 13 bases between them. CDR3 DNA sequence: TGTGCCAGTAGTATCTTAGGAGGGTTGAATCAGCCCCAGCATTTT. It yields the protein CASSILGGLNQPQHF.

This clone was recorded once. The chain is built from TRBV19 and TRBJ1-5; TRBD1 matches 8 bases. The germline V gene has CDR1 LNHDA and CDR2 SQIVND (reference sequence). The CDR3 spans 15 residues. With V trimmed by 5 bases and J by 7 bases, 10 bases remained unmatched. This CDR3 reads CASSAGQANWQPQHF. CDR3 in DNA: TGTGCCAGTAGTGCGGGACAGGCGAATTGGCAGCCCCAGCATTTT.

This chain joins TRBV29-1 and TRBJ1-1, with a possible D match to TRBD1 (5 bases). Trimming left V 7 bases short and J 4 bases short, with 13 bases between. The CDR3 is 12 amino acids. Germline values: CDR1 SQVTM, CDR2 ANQGSEA. DNA of the CDR3: TGCAGCGCCGAAAGGGGTGGCACTGAAGCTTTCTTT. Amino acid sequence: CSAERGGTEAFF.

This clone was seen a handful of times. The chain links TRBV6-1 to TRBJ2-2, with 8 bases that match TRBD1. The J segment lost 4 bases and the V segment lost 8 bases, leaving 9 bases of the junction unmatched. The CDR3 contains 15 residues. CDR1 and CDR2 (germline): MNHNS, SASEGT. Here the CDR3 reads CASLLGQDSTGELFF. DNA for the CDR3: TGTGCCAGCCTCCTGGGACAGGATTCCACCGGGGAGCTGTTTTTT.

J is TRBJ1-1 and V is TRBV19; weak D call: TRBD1 (5 bases). This CDR3 spans 11 amino acids. Germline loops: CDR1 LNHDA, CDR2 SQIVND (reference sequence). Trimming took off 6 bases at V and 8 bases at J, with 10 bases between the two ends. DNA for the CDR3: TGTGCCAGTAGGTTTGGGGCGGAAGCTTTCTTT. It encodes CASRFGAEAFF.

This clone was detected once. V usage is TRBV6-1 and J usage is TRBJ1-6; D is unresolved. The CDR3 length is 11 residues. CDR1 is MNHNS, CDR2 SASEGT, per germline. The V gene lost 9 bases and the J gene lost 5 bases, with 5 bases spanning the gap. The CDR3 DNA reads TGTGCCAGTAGAGATAATTCACCCCTCCACTTT. It yields the protein CASRDNSPLHF.

This clone has just a few counts. This chain uses TRBV18 with TRBJ1-1, with a possible D match to TRBD1 (5 bases). This CDR3 contains 12 residues. V lost 2 bases, J lost 4 bases, and 5 bases lay in between. Germline CDR1 and CDR2: KGHSH and LQKENI. CDR3 sequence reads: CASSPDSTEAFF. As DNA, the CDR3 is TGTGCCAGCTCACCAGACAGCACTGAAGCTTTCTTT.